This TCR beta chain was identified during a study of cytomegalovirus exposure and HLA in healthy donors. About the study: Per a later analysis, the approximately 600 first-cohort and over 90 validation repertoires shared one platform.

Germline values: CDR1 MNHEY, CDR2 SVGAGI. CDR3 length: 13 amino acids. The ends were cut back, 5 bases at V and 6 bases at J, with 12 bases in the middle. This clone was counted once. Profiling relied on immunoSEQ multiplex PCR, and the TCRdb table lists in-frame clones only, not all of them. The sample has about 110,000 clones; roughly 90% are singletons. The TCR sequence derives from a woman aged 25 to 39 in good health and CMV-seropositive. Sequenced material: PBMCs. The V call is TRBV6-5, the J call TRBJ2-3, with D possibly matching TRBD2 (7 bases). CDR3 amino acids: CASSPGGRDTQYF. The CDR3 nucleotides read TGTGCCAGCAGTCCGGGGGGCCGTGATACGCAGTATTTT.